This entry is about one T cell receptor beta chain. Profiling relied on immunoSEQ multiplex PCR, and the TCRdb table lists in-frame clones only, not all of them. The sample lists about 32,000 clones, roughly three quarters occurring once. This sample was included in a study of T cells in narcolepsy. Background on the study: Enrolled donors included narcolepsy type 1 or type 2 patients and healthy controls.

CDR3 length: 12 amino acids. Germline loops: CDR1 MRHNA, CDR2 SNTAGT. V lost 6 bases and J 11 bases, leaving 11 bases between the germline ends. The TCR sequence derives from a human donor with narcolepsy. The specimen was CD45RA- memory CD4+ T cells from PBMCs. The chain carries TRBV6-4 and TRBJ1-6; D not certain. This CDR3 is CASRSPSPPLHF. The CDR3 nucleotides are TGTGCCAGCAGGAGTCCAAGTCCACCCCTCCACTTT.